The source of this T cell receptor (beta chain) is a study of long-term antiretroviral therapy in people with HIV. Regarding this clone: The antigen is undetermined.

Study-wide results and caveats: Relative to control repertoires, HIV repertoires exhibited narrower CDR3 length ranges. Post-ART diversity increased but stayed below transplant donor controls.

The assay used was immunoSEQ (version v3.0), run at survey level. TCRdb's table, derived via immunoSEQ multiplex PCR, lists solely in-frame clones and lacks some. The data contain fewer than 25,000 clones, 80% to 90% of them singletons. The origin of this receptor is a man over 45 with HIV. Sequenced material: unsorted PBMCs, taken 1.2 years after starting antiretroviral therapy.

This CDR3 is CASSPSIVEQYF. CDR3 DNA: TGTGCCAGCTCCCCGTCGATTGTCGAGCAGTACTTC. This sequence joins TRBV18 and TRBJ2-7; no clear D. Germline loops: CDR1 KGHSH, CDR2 LQKENI. Between the trimmed V and J ends, which lost 6 bases and 6 bases, there was a span of 12 bases. This CDR3 is built from 12 residues.